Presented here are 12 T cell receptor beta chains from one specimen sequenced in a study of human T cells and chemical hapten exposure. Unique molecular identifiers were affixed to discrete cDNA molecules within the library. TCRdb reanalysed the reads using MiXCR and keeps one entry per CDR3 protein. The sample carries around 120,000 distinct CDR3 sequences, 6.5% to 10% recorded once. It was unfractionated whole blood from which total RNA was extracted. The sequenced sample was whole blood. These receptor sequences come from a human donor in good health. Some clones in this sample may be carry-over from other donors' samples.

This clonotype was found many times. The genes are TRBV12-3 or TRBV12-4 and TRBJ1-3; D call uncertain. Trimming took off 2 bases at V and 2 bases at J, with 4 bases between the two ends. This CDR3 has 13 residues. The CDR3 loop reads CASSLLPGNTIYF. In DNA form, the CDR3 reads TGTGCCAGCAGTTTATTACCTGGAAACACCATATATTTT.

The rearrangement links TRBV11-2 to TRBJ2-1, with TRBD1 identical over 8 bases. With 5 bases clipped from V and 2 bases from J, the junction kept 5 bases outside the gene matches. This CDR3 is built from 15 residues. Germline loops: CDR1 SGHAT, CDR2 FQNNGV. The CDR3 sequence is CASSIPGGAYNEQFF. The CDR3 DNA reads TGTGCCAGCAGCATACCAGGGGGCGCCTACAATGAGCAGTTCTTC. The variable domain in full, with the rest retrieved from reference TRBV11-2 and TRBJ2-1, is EAGVAQSPRYKIIEKRQSVAFWCNPISGHATLYWYQQILGQGPKLLIQFQNNGVVDDSQLPKDRFSAERLKGVDSTLKIQPAKLEDSAVYLCASSIPGGAYNEQFFGPGTRLTVL.

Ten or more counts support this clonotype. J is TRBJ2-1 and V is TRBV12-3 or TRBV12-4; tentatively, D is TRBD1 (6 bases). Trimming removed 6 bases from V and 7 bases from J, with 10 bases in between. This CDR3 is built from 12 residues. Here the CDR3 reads CASSLGANEQFF. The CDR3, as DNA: TGTGCCAGCAGCCTGGGGGCTAATGAGCAGTTCTTC.

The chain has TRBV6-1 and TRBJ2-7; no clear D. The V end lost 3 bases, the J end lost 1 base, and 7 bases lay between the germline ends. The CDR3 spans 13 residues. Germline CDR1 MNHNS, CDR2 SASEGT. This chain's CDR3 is CASSELVSYEQYF. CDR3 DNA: TGTGCCAGCAGTGAGCTAGTTTCCTACGAGCAGTACTTC.

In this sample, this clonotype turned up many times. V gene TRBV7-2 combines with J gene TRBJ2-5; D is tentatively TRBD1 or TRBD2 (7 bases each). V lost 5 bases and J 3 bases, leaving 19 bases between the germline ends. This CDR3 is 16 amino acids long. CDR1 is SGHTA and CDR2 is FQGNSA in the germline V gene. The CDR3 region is CASSPGGLAVEETQYF. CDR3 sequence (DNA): TGTGCCAGCAGCCCAGGGGGGCTAGCGGTTGAAGAGACCCAGTACTTC.

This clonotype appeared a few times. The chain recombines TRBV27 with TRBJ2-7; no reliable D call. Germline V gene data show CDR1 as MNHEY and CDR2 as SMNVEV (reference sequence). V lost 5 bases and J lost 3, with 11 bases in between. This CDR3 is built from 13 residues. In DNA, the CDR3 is TGTGCCAGCAGTCCCCAGAACAGCTACGAGCAGTACTTC. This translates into CASSPQNSYEQYF.

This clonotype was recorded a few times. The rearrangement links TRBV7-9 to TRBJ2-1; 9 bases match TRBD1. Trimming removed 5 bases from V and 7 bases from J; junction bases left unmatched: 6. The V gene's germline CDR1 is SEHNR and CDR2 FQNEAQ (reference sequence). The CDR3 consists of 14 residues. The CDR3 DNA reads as TGTGCCAGCAGCCCCGACAGGGGGGAAAATGAGCAGTTCTTC. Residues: CASSPDRGENEQFF.

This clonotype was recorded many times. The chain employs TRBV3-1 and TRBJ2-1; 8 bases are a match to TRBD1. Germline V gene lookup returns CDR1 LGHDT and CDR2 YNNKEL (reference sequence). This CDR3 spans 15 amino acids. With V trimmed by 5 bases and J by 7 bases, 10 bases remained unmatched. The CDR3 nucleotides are TGTGCCAGCAGCTCCGACAGGGGATTCTGGAATGAGCAGTTCTTC. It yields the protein CASSSDRGFWNEQFF.

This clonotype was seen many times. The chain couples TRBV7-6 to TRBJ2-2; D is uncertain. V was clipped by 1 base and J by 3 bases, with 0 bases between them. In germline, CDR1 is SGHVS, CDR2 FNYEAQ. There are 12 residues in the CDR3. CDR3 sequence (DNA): TGTGCCAGCAGCTTAGACACCGGGGAGCTGTTTTTT. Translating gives CASSLDTGELFF.

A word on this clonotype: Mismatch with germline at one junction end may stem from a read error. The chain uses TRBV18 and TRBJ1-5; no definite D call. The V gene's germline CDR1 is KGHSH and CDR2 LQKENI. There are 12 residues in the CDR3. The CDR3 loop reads CASSPPNGLMNF. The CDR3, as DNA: TGTGCCAGCTCACCCCCGAATGGGTTGATGAATTTT.

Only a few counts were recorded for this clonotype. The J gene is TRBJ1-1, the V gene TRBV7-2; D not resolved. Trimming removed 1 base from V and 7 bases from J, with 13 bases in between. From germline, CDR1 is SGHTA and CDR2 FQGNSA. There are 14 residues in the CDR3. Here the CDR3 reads CASSLGGGELEAFF. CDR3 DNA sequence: TGTGCCAGCAGCTTAGGTGGAGGTGAACTTGAAGCTTTCTTT.

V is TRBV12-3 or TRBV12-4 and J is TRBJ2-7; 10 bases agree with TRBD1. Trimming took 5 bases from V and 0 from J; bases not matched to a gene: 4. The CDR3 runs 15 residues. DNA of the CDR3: TGTGCCAGCAGTCGCCGGGACAGGGGCTCCTACGAGCAGTACTTC. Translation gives CASSRRDRGSYEQYF.